The 10 T cell receptor beta chains below come from one sample, sequenced in a study of brain T cells in children with intractable seizures (dated by TCRdb to about 2021). Library preparation employed the immunoSEQ multiplex PCR assay. Drawn from immuneACCESS, this table holds only the in-frame rearrangements with V and J called that TCRdb kept. Clones are partly lost; checked studies trace under half to an unresolved V gene and leave the rest unexplained. This sample comprises about 320,000 clones, more than 85% of them detected only once. The top ten constitute around 5% of the sample. The sample's time point label is to be understood as: blood from clinic visit 5 months post-surgery; TSC patient then seizure free. This material consisted of peripheral blood, taken around 5 months after surgery. These receptor sequences come from a boy under two years old with tuberous sclerosis and intractable seizures.

The CDR3 sequence: CASSLDSKGRVYGYTF. CDR3 nucleotide sequence: TGTGCCAGCAGCTTAGATTCAAAGGGCAGGGTCTATGGCTACACCTTC. This chain links TRBV11-2 with TRBJ1-2, with D maybe TRBD1 (5 bases). V was trimmed by 0 bases and J by 4 bases, leaving 15 bases between them. This CDR3 has 16 amino acids. Germline lookup yields CDR1 SGHAT and CDR2 FQNNGV. Together with reference TRBV11-2 and TRBJ1-2, the CDR3 gives the full variable domain: EAGVAQSPRYKIIEKRQSVAFWCNPISGHATLYWYQQILGQGPKLLIQFQNNGVVDDSQLPKDRFSAERLKGVDSTLKIQPAKLEDSAVYLCASSLDSKGRVYGYTFGSGTRLTVV.

V usage is TRBV11-2 and J usage is TRBJ2-7; the D gene is possibly TRBD2 (5 bases). Germline values: CDR1 SGHAT, CDR2 FQNNGV. The CDR3 loop spans 14 amino acids. The germline V and J ends were trimmed by 0 bases and 4 bases, with 10 bases remaining between them. Written as DNA, the CDR3 is TGTGCCAGCAGCTTAGATACTAGTGCGTACGAGCAGTACTTC. It encodes CASSLDTSAYEQYF.

The chain links TRBV7-6 to TRBJ1-5; D is uncertain. This CDR3 is 13 amino acids long. V was cut by 1 base and J by 5 bases, with 6 bases left in between. The germline CDR1 and CDR2 sequences are SGHVS and FNYEAQ. CDR3 in amino acids: CASSLDSYQPQHF. The CDR3 DNA reads as TGTGCCAGCAGCTTAGATAGTTATCAGCCCCAGCATTTT.

This clone has just a few counts. The chain joins TRBV9 to TRBJ2-3; 9 positions agree with TRBD1. Trimming at V came to 5 bases and at J to 2 bases, leaving 3 bases not matched to a gene. The CDR3 runs 14 residues. Germline V gene data show CDR1 as SGDLS and CDR2 as YYNGEE. The CDR3 sequence: CASSRDRVTDTQYF. CDR3 coding DNA: TGTGCCAGCAGTAGGGACAGGGTCACAGATACGCAGTATTTT. Full variable domain (outside the CDR3, taken from reference TRBV9 and TRBJ2-3): DSGVTQTPKHLITATGQRVTLRCSPRSGDLSVYWYQQSLDQGLQFLIQYYNGEERAKGNILERFSAQQFPDLHSELNLSSLELGDSALYFCASSRDRVTDTQYFGPGTRLTVL.

The chain links TRBV27 to TRBJ2-1; a possible D gene is TRBD2 (5 bases). Germline V gives CDR1 MNHEY, CDR2 SMNVEV (reference sequence). Trimming removed 5 bases at V and 9 bases at J, with 11 bases between. The CDR3 is 12 amino acids. The CDR3 bases are TGTGCCAGCAGTCAAATACGGGGTGAGCAGTTCTTC. It translates to CASSQIRGEQFF.

The chain combines TRBV30 with TRBJ2-7, with D possibly TRBD1 on 6 matching bases. In germline, CDR1 is GTSNPN, CDR2 SVGIG (reference sequence). This CDR3 has 14 amino acids. Deletions cut 0 bases from V and 1 base from J, with 10 bases between. CDR3 sequence (DNA): TGTGCCTGGAGTGTACCAGGGGTTTCCTACGAGCAGTACTTC. It translates to CAWSVPGVSYEQYF.

This chain uses TRBV11-3 with TRBJ2-7; D not certain. V lost 5 bases and J lost 3, with 8 bases in between. This CDR3 is 12 amino acids long. Germline CDR1 SGHNT, CDR2 YENEEA. CDR3: CASSPGNYEQYF. DNA for the CDR3: TGTGCCAGCAGCCCGGGTAACTACGAGCAGTACTTC.

The chain couples TRBV6-5 to TRBJ2-5; no clear D gene. CDR1 and CDR2 (germline): MNHEY, SVGAGI. V lost 0 bases, J lost 1 base, and 6 bases lay in between. This CDR3 has 14 residues. CDR3 sequence reads: CASSYSSVQETQYF. Here the CDR3 DNA reads TGTGCCAGCAGTTACTCATCGGTCCAAGAGACCCAGTACTTC.

The chain recombines TRBV11-3 with TRBJ1-3; TRBD1 matches at 7 bases. This CDR3 has 16 amino acids. CDR1 and CDR2 from the germline V gene are SGHNT and YENEEA. Trimming took 8 bases from V and 2 from J; bases not matched to a gene: 12. CDR3 DNA sequence: TGTGCCAGCGCCACAAGAGGGGGCCACGCTGGAAACACCATATATTTT. This translates into CASATRGGHAGNTIYF.

CDR3 in DNA: TGCAGCGTCAAAGTTGGGATAGGAACAGATACGCAGTATTTT. It translates to CSVKVGIGTDTQYF. V is TRBV29-1 and J is TRBJ2-3; the D is unclear. The V end lost 6 bases, the J end lost 3 bases, and 16 bases lay between the germline ends. CDR1 SQVTM and CDR2 ANQGSEA come from the germline V gene. CDR3 length equals 14 residues.